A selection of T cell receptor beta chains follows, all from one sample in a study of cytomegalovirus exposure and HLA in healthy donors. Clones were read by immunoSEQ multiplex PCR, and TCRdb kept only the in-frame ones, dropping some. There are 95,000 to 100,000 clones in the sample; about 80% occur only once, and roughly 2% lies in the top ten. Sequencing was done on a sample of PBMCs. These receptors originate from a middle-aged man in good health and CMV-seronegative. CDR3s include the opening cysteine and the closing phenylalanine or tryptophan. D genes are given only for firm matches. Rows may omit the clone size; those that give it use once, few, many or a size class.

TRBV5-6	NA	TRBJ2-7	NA	CASSSIGSSYEQYF	TGTGCCAGCAGCTCCATCGGGAGCTCCTACGAGCAGTACTTC
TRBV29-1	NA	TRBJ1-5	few	CSVEFKGGQPQHF	TGCAGCGTTGAGTTCAAAGGGGGACAGCCCCAGCATTTT
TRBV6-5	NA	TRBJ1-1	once	CASSPGKLMNTEAFF	TGTGCCAGCAGCCCGGGGAAGTTGATGAACACTGAAGCTTTCTTT
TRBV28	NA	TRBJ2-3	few	CASSGNRVSDTQYF	TGTGCCAGCAGCGGGAACAGGGTTTCAGATACGCAGTATTTT
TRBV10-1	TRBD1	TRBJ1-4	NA	CASSAQGADEKLFF	TGCGCCAGCAGCGCGCAGGGGGCCGATGAAAAACTGTTTTTT
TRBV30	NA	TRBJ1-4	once	CAWSGTGGEKLFF	TGTGCCTGGAGTGGAACGGGTGGGGAAAAACTGTTTTTT
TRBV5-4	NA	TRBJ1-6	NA	CASSLWGADSPLHF	TGTGCCAGCAGCTTGTGGGGCGCGGATTCACCCCTCCACTTT
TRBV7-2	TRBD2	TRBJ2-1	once	CASSRDYRIEQLF	TGTGCCAGCAGCCGGGACTACCGGATTGAGCAGCTCTTC
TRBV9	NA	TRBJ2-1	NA	CASSPQDSPQFF	TGTGCCAGCAGCCCTCAGGATTCCCCGCAGTTCTTC
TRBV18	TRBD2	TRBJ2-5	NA	CARRGTSGQETQYF	TGTGCCAGAAGAGGGACTAGCGGGCAAGAGACCCAGTACTTC
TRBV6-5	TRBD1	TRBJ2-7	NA	CASSYRDRGPHEQYF	TGTGCCAGCAGTTACCGCGACAGGGGGCCCCACGAGCAGTACTTC
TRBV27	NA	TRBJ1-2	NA	CASSLKGRDYGYTF	TGTGCCAGCAGTTTGAAAGGGCGGGACTATGGCTACACCTTC
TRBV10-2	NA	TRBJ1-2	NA	CASSFGTHTGFGYTF	TGCGCCAGCAGTTTCGGAACACACACAGGGTTTGGCTACACCTTC
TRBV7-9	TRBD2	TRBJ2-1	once	CSSSLGLAGAKLDNEQFF	TGTTCCAGCAGCTTAGGGCTAGCGGGAGCAAAATTGGACAATGAGCAGTTCTTC
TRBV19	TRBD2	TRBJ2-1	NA	CASSAGTSGANEQFF	TGTGCCAGTAGCGCCGGGACTAGCGGGGCCAATGAGCAGTTCTTC
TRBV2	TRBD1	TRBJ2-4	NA	CASSPDRGAKNIQYF	TGTGCCAGCAGTCCTGACAGGGGAGCCAAAAACATTCAGTACTTC
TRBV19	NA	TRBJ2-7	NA	CASSIAGLPYEQYF	TGTGCCAGTAGTATAGCAGGTCTCCCCTACGAGCAGTACTTC
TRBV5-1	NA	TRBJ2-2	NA	CASSFREGGTGELFF	TGCGCCAGCAGCTTTCGAGAGGGTGGTACCGGGGAGCTGTTTTTT
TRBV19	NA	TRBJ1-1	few	CASSITGEAFF	TGTGCCAGTAGTATAACGGGGGAAGCTTTCTTT
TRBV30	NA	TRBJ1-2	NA	CAWSVDGAGYTF	TGTGCCTGGAGTGTAGACGGAGCCGGCTACACCTTC
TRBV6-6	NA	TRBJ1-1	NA	CASSYSRSSGTEAFF	TGTGCCAGCAGTTACTCGAGATCCTCAGGCACTGAAGCTTTCTTT
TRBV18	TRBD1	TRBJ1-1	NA	CASSPGQGGTEAFF	TGTGCCAGCTCACCCGGACAGGGTGGCACTGAAGCTTTCTTT
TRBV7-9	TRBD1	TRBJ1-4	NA	CASSSPTGETEKLFF	TGTGCCAGCAGCTCACCGACAGGGGAGACTGAAAAACTGTTTTTT
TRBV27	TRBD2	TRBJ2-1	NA	CASSLLTGGRNEQFF	TGTGCCAGCAGTTTACTTACGGGAGGGAGGAATGAGCAGTTCTTC
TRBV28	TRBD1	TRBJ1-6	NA	CASSLIGVGTGHSPLHF	TGTGCCAGCAGTTTAATCGGTGTAGGGACAGGGCATTCACCCCTCCACTTT
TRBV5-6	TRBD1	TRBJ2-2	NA	CASSSDRGATGELFF	TGTGCCAGCAGCTCGGACAGGGGTGCGACCGGGGAGCTGTTTTTT
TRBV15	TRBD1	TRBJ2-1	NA	CATSRVPGGSYNEQFF	TGTGCCACCAGCAGGGTACCAGGGGGCTCCTACAATGAGCAGTTCTTC
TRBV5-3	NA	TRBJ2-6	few	CASMGPPGANVLTF	TGTGCCAGCATGGGGCCACCAGGGGCCAACGTCCTGACTTTC
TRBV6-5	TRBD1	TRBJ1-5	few	CASSYSRTGGLVAQHF	TGTGCCAGCAGTTACTCGAGGACAGGGGGATTAGTGGCCCAGCATTTT
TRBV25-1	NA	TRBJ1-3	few	CASSDAGGAAGNTIYF	TGTGCCAGCAGTGACGCTGGGGGGGCGGCTGGAAACACCATATATTTT
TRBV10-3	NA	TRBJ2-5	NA	CAISLKLLDYQETQYF	TGTGCCATCAGTCTCAAGCTACTAGACTACCAAGAGACCCAGTACTTC
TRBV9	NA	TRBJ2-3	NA	CASSVELAPDTQYF	TGTGCCAGCAGCGTAGAGTTAGCCCCAGATACGCAGTATTTT
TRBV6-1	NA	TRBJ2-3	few	CASSEGLGSTDTQYF	TGTGCCAGCAGTGAGGGACTGGGGAGCACAGATACGCAGTATTTT
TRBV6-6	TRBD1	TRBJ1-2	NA	CASSKYPGTDYGYTF	TGTGCCAGCAGTAAATATCCCGGGACAGATTATGGCTACACCTTC
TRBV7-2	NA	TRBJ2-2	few	CASSLEMAVTNTGELFF	TGTGCCAGCAGCTTAGAAATGGCAGTCACGAACACCGGGGAGCTGTTTTTT
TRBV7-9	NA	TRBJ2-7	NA	CASSLRTTNYEQYF	TGTGCCAGCAGCTTAAGGACAACCAACTACGAGCAGTACTTC
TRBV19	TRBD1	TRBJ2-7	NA	CASSVGQGAVYEQYF	TGTGCCAGTAGTGTCGGACAGGGGGCTGTCTACGAGCAGTACTTC